Each of the 15 T cell receptor beta chains below was sequenced from the same sample in a study of T-cell memory formation after mild COVID-19. TCRdb recomputed calls from the 5' RACE reads with MiXCR, one row per CDR3 protein. The sample yields over 250,000 distinct CDR3 sequences, more than 15% seen once. Sequencing used PBMCs or a T cell subset sorted from them (not recorded which). These receptors were taken from a young man who had mild COVID-19 (a few samples of this study predate the infection). Cell type and time point are not known.

This chain joins TRBV20-1 and TRBJ1-5; TRBD1 matches 8 bases. The V gene end was trimmed by 5 bases and the J gene end by 6 bases; junction bases not matched to a gene: 9. This CDR3 region has 14 residues. The germline CDR1 and CDR2 sequences are DFQATT and SNEGSKA (reference sequence). CDR3 coding DNA: TGCAGTGCTGGCCCGGGACAGGTCGCTCAGCCCCAGCATTTT. It is translated as CSAGPGQVAQPQHF.

The J gene is TRBJ2-1, the V gene TRBV12-3 or TRBV12-4, with D perhaps assigned TRBD1 or TRBD2 (6 bases each). Trimming removed 2 bases from V and 16 bases from J, with 12 bases in between. This CDR3 is built from 11 residues. CDR3 sequence reads: CASSLIGGVFF. In nucleotides, the CDR3 is TGTGCCAGCAGTTTAATCGGGGGCGTATTCTTC.

This clonotype was seen a few times. The CDR3 spells CASSPSPGNEQFF. The CDR3, as DNA: TGTGCCAGCAGCCCCTCCCCGGGGAATGAGCAGTTCTTC. This rearrangement joins TRBV7-2 to TRBJ2-1; D may be TRBD2 (5 bases). This CDR3 region has 13 residues. Trimming took 5 bases from V and 7 from J, leaving 12 bases between them. Germline CDR1 reads SGHTA; CDR2 reads FQGNSA.

A remark on this clonotype: One end of the junction does not line up with germline, which may come from a read error. The chain links TRBV6-1 to TRBJ2-2, with D tentatively TRBD2 (6 bases). Germline values: CDR1 MNHNS, CDR2 SASEGT. This CDR3 comprises 17 residues. The CDR3 DNA follows: TGTGCCAGCAGTGAAGCGACCACCCGGGGGAACAGCGGGGAGCTGTTTTTT. This sequence encodes CASSEATTRGNSGELFF.

V gene TRBV2 combines with J gene TRBJ1-5, with 7 bases aligning to TRBD1. The CDR3 runs to 14 residues. CDR1 is SNHLY, CDR2 FYNNEI, per germline. The V segment lost 5 bases and the J segment 7 bases; nucleotides outside the gene matches: 8. In nucleotides, the CDR3 is TGTGCCAGCAGTCAGACAGGGCTGAAGCAGCCCCAGCATTTT. It is translated as CASSQTGLKQPQHF.

This clonotype was seen a handful of times. This chain connects TRBV7-2 to TRBJ1-2; the D gene is possibly TRBD1 (5 bases). Germline assignment: CDR1 SGHTA and CDR2 FQGNSA. V was pared by 0 bases and J by 5 bases, with 13 bases between. The CDR3 runs to 15 residues. CDR3 nucleotide sequence: TGTGCCAGCAGCTTAGCACCGACAGAGCATTATGGCTACACCTTC. Amino acid sequence: CASSLAPTEHYGYTF.

The V gene is TRBV7-8, the J gene TRBJ1-5, with D perhaps TRBD1 (5 bases). Germline values: CDR1 SGHVS, CDR2 FQNEAQ. With 2 bases removed from V and 3 bases from J, the gap between germline ends came to 8 bases. This CDR3 has 14 amino acids. Written as DNA, the CDR3 is TGTGCCAGCAGCTTACTGGACACCAATCAGCCCCAGCATTTT. Its protein is CASSLLDTNQPQHF.

The sample holds one count of this clonotype. V is TRBV28 and J is TRBJ1-5; TRBD1 matches at 9 bases. Germline V lookup: CDR1 MDHEN, CDR2 SYDVKM. This CDR3 has 15 residues. J was trimmed by 7 bases and V by 5 bases; bases with no gene match: 9. The CDR3 region is CASSQYRTGEQPQHF. In DNA, the CDR3 is TGTGCCAGCAGTCAATACCGGACAGGGGAACAGCCCCAGCATTTT.

The rearrangement links TRBV6-6 to TRBJ1-5; 12 bases align to TRBD1. This CDR3 has 15 residues. CDR1 and CDR2 (germline): MNHNY, SVGAGI (reference sequence). The trim removed 6 bases at V and 11 bases at J, leaving 11 bases unmatched. The CDR3, as DNA: TGTGCCAGCAGACACCGGGACAGGGGGCTTGAAGCCCAGCATTTT. Its translation is CASRHRDRGLEAQHF.

The chain carries TRBV7-9 and TRBJ2-3, with D possibly being TRBD2 (7 bases). CDR1 is SEHNR and CDR2 is FQNEAQ in the germline V gene (reference sequence). The CDR3 extends over 15 amino acids. V was pared by 4 bases and J by 1 base, with 12 bases between. The CDR3: CASSSGGLGTDTQYF. The CDR3 DNA is TGTGCCAGCAGCTCCGGGGGGCTGGGCACAGATACGCAGTATTTT.

This clonotype was counted ten times or more. The gene calls are TRBV28 and TRBJ2-5; the match to TRBD1 covers 8 bases. With V trimmed by 2 bases and J by 5 bases, 4 bases remained unmatched. CDR3 length: 14 amino acids. Germline V gene data show CDR1 as MDHEN and CDR2 as SYDVKM. The CDR3 DNA reads TGTGCCAGCAGTTTACAGGGGGCATCGGAGACCCAGTACTTC. Protein: CASSLQGASETQYF. Complete variable domain (other parts from reference TRBV28 and TRBJ2-5): DVKVTQSSRYLVKRTGEKVFLECVQDMDHENMFWYRQDPGLGLRLIYFSYDVKMKEKGDIPEGYSVSREKKERFSLILESASTNQTSMYLCASSLQGASETQYFGPGTRLLVL.

J is TRBJ2-3 and V is TRBV4-2; D gene uncertain. Per the germline V gene, CDR1 is LGHNA and CDR2 is YNFKEQ. The CDR3 length is 18 residues. V was cut by 0 bases and J by 0 bases, with 16 bases left in between. In nucleotides, the CDR3 is TGTGCCAGCAGCCAAGATGGTCGGGTAGTCCTTAGCACAGATACGCAGTATTTT. Protein sequence: CASSQDGRVVLSTDTQYF.

The chain joins TRBV20-1 to TRBJ1-4; D possibly corresponds to TRBD1 (5 bases). The CDR3 has 19 residues. Trimming took 0 bases from V and 0 from J, leaving 20 bases between them. CDR1 is DFQATT, CDR2 SNEGSKA, per germline (reference sequence). The CDR3 DNA sequence: TGCAGTGCTAGAGATCTGCGTGATGGGACGAGTGCAACTAATGAAAAACTGTTTTTT. Translation gives CSARDLRDGTSATNEKLFF.

This clonotype was counted a few times. The rearrangement uses TRBV20-1 and TRBJ2-2; no clear D. Germline CDR1 DFQATT, CDR2 SNEGSKA (reference sequence). V gave up 1 base and J gave up 6 bases, with 12 bases separating them. CDR3 size: 14 residues. CDR3 nucleotide sequence: TGCAGTGCTAGAGCCCACTCTAGTGCCGGGGAGCTGTTTTTT. Its translation is CSARAHSSAGELFF.

CDR3 DNA sequence: TGTGCCACCAGCAGAGATCGAGATAGGAATGAGCAGTTCTTC. It specifies CATSRDRDRNEQFF. This chain uses TRBV15 with TRBJ2-1; the D is unclear. The CDR3 sequence is 14 residues long. V was cut by 0 bases and J by 7 bases, with 10 bases left in between. Per germline, CDR1 LNHNV and CDR2 YYDKDF (reference sequence). Full variable domain (rest looked up from reference TRBV15 and TRBJ2-1): DAMVIQNPRYQVTQFGKPVTLSCSQTLNHNVMYWYQQKSSQAPKLLFHYYDKDFNNEADTPDNFQSRRPNTSFCFLDIRSPGLGDTAMYLCATSRDRDRNEQFFGPGTRLTVL.